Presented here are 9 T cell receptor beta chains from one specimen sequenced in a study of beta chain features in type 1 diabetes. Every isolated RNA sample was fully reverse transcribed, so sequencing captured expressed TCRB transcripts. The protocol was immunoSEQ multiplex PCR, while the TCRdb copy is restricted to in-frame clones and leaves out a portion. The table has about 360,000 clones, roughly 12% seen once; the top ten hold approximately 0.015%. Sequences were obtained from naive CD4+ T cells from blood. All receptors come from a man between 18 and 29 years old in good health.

The CDR3 sequence: CASSYSRAETQYF. The CDR3 coding sequence is TGTGCCAGCAGTTACTCGAGGGCAGAGACCCAGTACTTC. This rearrangement joins TRBV6-5 to TRBJ2-5; perhaps TRBD2 as D (5 bases). The germline V and J ends were trimmed by 0 bases and 4 bases, with 6 bases remaining between them. This CDR3 has 13 amino acids. The germline CDR1 and CDR2 sequences are MNHEY and SVGAGI.

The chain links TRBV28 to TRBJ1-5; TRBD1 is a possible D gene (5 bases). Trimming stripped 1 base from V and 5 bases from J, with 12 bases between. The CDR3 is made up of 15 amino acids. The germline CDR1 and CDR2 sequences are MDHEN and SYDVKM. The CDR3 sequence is CASSLYRRGYQPQHF. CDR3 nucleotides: TGTGCCAGCAGTTTATACAGACGGGGGTATCAGCCCCAGCATTTT.

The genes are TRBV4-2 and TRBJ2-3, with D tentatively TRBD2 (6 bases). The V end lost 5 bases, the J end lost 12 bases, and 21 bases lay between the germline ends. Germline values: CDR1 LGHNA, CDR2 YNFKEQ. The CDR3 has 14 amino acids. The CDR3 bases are TGTGCCAGCAGCGCCGAAAGCGGGCTAGCTTACCAGTATTTT. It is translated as CASSAESGLAYQYF.

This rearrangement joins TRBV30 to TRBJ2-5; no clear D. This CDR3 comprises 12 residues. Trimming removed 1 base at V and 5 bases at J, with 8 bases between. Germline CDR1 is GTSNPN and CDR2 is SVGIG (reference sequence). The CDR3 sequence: CAWSAQIETQYF. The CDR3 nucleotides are TGTGCCTGGAGTGCCCAGATTGAGACCCAGTACTTC.

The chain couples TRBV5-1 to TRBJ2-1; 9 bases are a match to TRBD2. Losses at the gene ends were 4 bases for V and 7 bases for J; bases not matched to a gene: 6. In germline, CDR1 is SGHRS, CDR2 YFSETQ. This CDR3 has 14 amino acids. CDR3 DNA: TGCGCCAGCAGCCCCCTGACTAGCGGTAATGAGCAGTTCTTC. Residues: CASSPLTSGNEQFF.

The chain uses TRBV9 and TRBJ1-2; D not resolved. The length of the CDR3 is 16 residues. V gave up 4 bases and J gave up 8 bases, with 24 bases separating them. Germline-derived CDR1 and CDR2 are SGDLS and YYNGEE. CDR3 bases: TGTGCCAGCAGCCTCGAGGGTACCAGGCTGCCCGGGGGCTACACCTTC. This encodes CASSLEGTRLPGGYTF.

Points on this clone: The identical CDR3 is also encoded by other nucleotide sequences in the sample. The CDR3 region is CASSPTGYEQYF. CDR3 in DNA: TGTGCCAGCAGCCCGACTGGGTACGAGCAGTACTTC. The chain is built from TRBV7-2 and TRBJ2-7; D gene unclear. CDR1 is SGHTA and CDR2 is FQGNSA in the germline V gene. The V gene lost 5 bases and the J gene lost 4 bases, with 9 bases spanning the gap. The CDR3 has 12 amino acids. The variable domain in full, with the rest retrieved from reference TRBV7-2 and TRBJ2-7, is GAGVSQSPSNKVTEKGKDVELRCDPISGHTALYWYRQSLGQGLEFLIYFQGNSAPDKSGLPSDRFSAERTGGSVSTLTIQRTQQEDSAVYLCASSPTGYEQYFGPGTRLTVT.

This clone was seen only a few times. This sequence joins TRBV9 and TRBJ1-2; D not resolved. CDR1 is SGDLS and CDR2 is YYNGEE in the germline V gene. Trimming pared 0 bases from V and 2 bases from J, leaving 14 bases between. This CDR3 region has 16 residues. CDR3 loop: CASSVDPEGQNYGYTF. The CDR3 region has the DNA TGTGCCAGCAGCGTAGACCCTGAGGGCCAAAACTATGGCTACACCTTC. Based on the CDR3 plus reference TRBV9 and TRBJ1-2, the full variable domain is DSGVTQTPKHLITATGQRVTLRCSPRSGDLSVYWYQQSLDQGLQFLIQYYNGEERAKGNILERFSAQQFPDLHSELNLSSLELGDSALYFCASSVDPEGQNYGYTFGSGTRLTVV.

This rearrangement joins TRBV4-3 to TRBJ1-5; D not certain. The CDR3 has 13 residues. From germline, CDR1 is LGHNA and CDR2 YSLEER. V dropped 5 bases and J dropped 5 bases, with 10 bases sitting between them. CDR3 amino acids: CASSSGYDQPQHF. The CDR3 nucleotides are TGCGCCAGCAGCTCCGGTTACGATCAGCCCCAGCATTTT.